This entry features one T cell receptor beta chain sequence. Its cognate antigen is unknown. This entry comes from a study of molecular identifiers for immune sequencing clone quantification. Broader study findings: Under 1% of molecules in naive cells, but over 97% of effector molecules, belonged to clones above 20 RNA copies.

One entry per CDR3 protein, called by TCRdb with MiXCR from the PCR reads. Counted here are hundreds of thousands of distinct CDR3 sequences, 20% occurring once; the ten biggest clones make up 0.85%. Sorted cell numbers of roughly 19,000 to 1,000,000, with 10%, 30% or 50% RNA, served as input for naive CD8 libraries. This CDR3 has 14 amino acids. V lost 5 bases, J lost 4 bases, and 12 bases lay in between. This TCR came from a human donor in good health. Some libraries in this study had Jurkat cell RNA spiked in. V and J are TRBV12-3 or TRBV12-4 and TRBJ2-1; D unresolved. The specimen sequenced was naive CD8+ T cells from blood, with Jurkat cell RNA spiked in. This sample's subset: FACS-sorted CD8+CD4-CCR7+CD45RA+ naive T cells. The CDR3 here is CASSRPSGYNEQFF. The CDR3 coding sequence is TGTGCCAGCAGTCGCCCGTCCGGATACAATGAGCAGTTCTTC.